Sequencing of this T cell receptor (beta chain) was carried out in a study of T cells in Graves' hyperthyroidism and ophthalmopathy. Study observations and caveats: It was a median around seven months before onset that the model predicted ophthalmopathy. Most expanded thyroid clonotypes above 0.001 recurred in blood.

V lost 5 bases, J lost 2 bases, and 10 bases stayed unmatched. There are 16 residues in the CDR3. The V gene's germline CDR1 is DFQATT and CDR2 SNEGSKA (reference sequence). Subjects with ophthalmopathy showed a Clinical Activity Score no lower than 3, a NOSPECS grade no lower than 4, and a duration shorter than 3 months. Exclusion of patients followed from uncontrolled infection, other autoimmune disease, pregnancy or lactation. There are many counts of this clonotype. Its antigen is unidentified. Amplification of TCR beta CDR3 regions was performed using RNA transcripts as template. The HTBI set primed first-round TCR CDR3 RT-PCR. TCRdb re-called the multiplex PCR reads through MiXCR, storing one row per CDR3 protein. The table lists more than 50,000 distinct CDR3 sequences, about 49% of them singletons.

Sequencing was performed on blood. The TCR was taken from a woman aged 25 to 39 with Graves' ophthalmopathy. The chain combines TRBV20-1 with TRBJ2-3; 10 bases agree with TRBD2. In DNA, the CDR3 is TGCAGTGCTCGCCTTAAGACTAGCGGGTCCACAGATACGCAGTATTTT. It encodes CSARLKTSGSTDTQYF.